A selection of T cell receptor beta chains follows, all from one sample in a study of shared clonotypes between healthy human individuals. Sequencing was performed with immunoSEQ multiplex PCR; in TCRdb, only in-frame clones are kept and a portion is missing. The data show 2,100,000 or so clones, with almost 96% seen just once and around 0.13% held by the top ten. The sequenced material came from naive CD4+ T cells sorted from blood. The source of these receptors is a man aged 18 to 30 in good health. Each CDR3 is given with its conserved first and last residue. Part of the rows lack a size; the others show once, few, many or a class for expanded clones.

clone size	V gene	CDR3 protein
-	TRBV28	CASSLTGSETQYF
-	TRBV13	CASSLIIESRETQYF
-	TRBV5-1	CASSLVAGSTYNEQFF
-	TRBV15	CATSIAGSKRAQVYGYTF
-	TRBV6-5	CASRRDFTDTQYF
-	TRBV5-1	CASSLAPDSPLHF
few	TRBV30	CAWSGRVDQPQHF
-	TRBV25-1	CASRASGGFGNEQFF
-	TRBV11-2	CASSVDRDAAGNTIYF
few	TRBV10-1	CASSENREESPLHF
-	TRBV27	CASMIDRGSYEQYF
-	TRBV18	CASSPPGVDTQYF
-	TRBV7-9	CASSLGDSERTGELFF
-	TRBV7-9	CASSLRSGGYNEQFF
-	TRBV5-1	CASSFRTGPNTEAFF
-	TRBV19	CASSMEKGPYEQYF
-	TRBV18	CASSPPSGRASETQYF
-	TRBV29-1	CSVGAGGATEAFF
-	TRBV29-1	CSVEDLEGARVNYGYTF
-	TRBV7-2	CASSPRFGANVLTF
-	TRBV2	CASSSRVSGELFF
-	TRBV10-2	CASSLIHQLAGGYNEQFF
-	TRBV28	CASSLTTVDIGTQYF
-	TRBV27	CASSFIGEKGYTF
-	TRBV7-3	CASSFCGPGGNQPQHF
few	TRBV6-1	CASSDSGASSEKLFF
-	TRBV30	CAWSVMGGSGYTF
-	TRBV7-6	CASSSLGLLTDTQYF
-	TRBV28	CASSSLTGGAYEQYF
-	TRBV12-5	CASGLDITGELFF
-	TRBV30	CAWTTSEKLFF
-	TRBV18	CASSPWSGSSTDTQYF
-	TRBV6-1	CASSFGENTEAFF
-	TRBV7-2	CASSFPRLRTDTQYF
-	TRBV29-1	CSVEGLGQGQSGYTF